Presented here are 22 T cell receptor beta chains from one specimen sequenced in a study of CD8+ T cells in alopecia areata. Sample treatment: oral pan-JAK inhibitor, 5-10 mg twice daily. TCR sequencing used cDNA made by reverse transcription of extracted RNA. Profiling relied on immunoSEQ multiplex PCR, and the TCRdb table lists in-frame clones only, not all of them. Among around 200,000 clones listed, around three fifths were seen once. The sequencing here drew on CD4+ T cells sorted from blood, taken at week 4, from a patient treated with tofacitinib. The receptors derive from a human donor with alopecia areata.

V is TRBV7-4 and J is TRBJ1-1; D uncertain. From germline, CDR1 is SGHVT and CDR2 SQSDAQ. The V end was cut by 1 base, the J end by 0 bases, with 15 bases between. This CDR3 has 17 amino acids. Written as DNA, the CDR3 is TGTGCCAGCAGCTTAGATGGCGGCAGCTCCATGAACACTGAAGCTTTCTTT. Translating it yields CASSLDGGSSMNTEAFF.

The chain is built from TRBV11-2 and TRBJ2-1, with D possibly TRBD2 on 6 matching bases. V was trimmed by 0 bases and J by 0 bases, leaving 12 bases between them. The length of the CDR3 is 17 residues. In germline, CDR1 is SGHAT, CDR2 FQNNGV. CDR3 loop: CASSLERGAGSYNEQFF. The CDR3 coding sequence is TGTGCCAGCAGCTTAGAAAGAGGAGCGGGCTCCTACAATGAGCAGTTCTTC.

As regards this clone: This CDR3 is also generated by other DNA sequences in the sample. The chain uses TRBV7-9 and TRBJ1-2, with 7 bases fitting TRBD1. Germline CDR1 and CDR2: SEHNR and FQNEAQ (reference sequence). The CDR3 length is 14 residues. V lost 5 bases, J lost 5 bases, and 8 bases stayed unmatched. In DNA, the CDR3 is TGTGCCAGCAGCCTCCGACAGGGAGGTTATGGCTACACCTTC. Translation: CASSLRQGGYGYTF.

This clone has only a few counts. This chain links TRBV6-1 with TRBJ2-3; TRBD2 matches 9 bases. The CDR3 has 16 amino acids. CDR1 is MNHNS, CDR2 SASEGT, per germline. With V trimmed by 4 bases and J by 1 base, 6 bases remained unmatched. CDR3 bases: TGTGCCAGCAGTGCCGAGTTAGCGGGGGGCACAGATACGCAGTATTTT. This gives the protein CASSAELAGGTDTQYF.

This chain uses TRBV6-6 with TRBJ1-6; 9 bases align to TRBD1. CDR1 is MNHNY, CDR2 SVGAGI, per germline (reference sequence). This CDR3 has 13 amino acids. Germline trimming cut 8 bases from V and 8 bases from J; bases unmatched to any gene: 4. CDR3 protein: CASGDREYSPLHF. The DNA of the CDR3 is TGTGCCAGCGGGGACAGGGAGTATTCACCCCTCCACTTT.

The chain uses TRBV6-5 and TRBJ1-2; 8 positions agree with TRBD1. Trimming at V came to 7 bases and at J to 5 bases, leaving 6 bases not matched to a gene. Germline loops: CDR1 MNHEY, CDR2 SVGAGI. The CDR3 consists of 13 residues. CDR3: CASKGTGKYGYTF. For the CDR3, the DNA is TGTGCCAGCAAGGGGACAGGAAAGTATGGCTACACCTTC.

The chain couples TRBV5-1 to TRBJ1-1; 9 nucleotides line up with TRBD1. The CDR3 runs to 14 residues. In germline, CDR1 is SGHRS, CDR2 YFSETQ. Trimming removed 3 bases from V and 5 bases from J; junction bases left unmatched: 5. DNA of the CDR3: TGCGCCAGCAGCTCCGGGACAGGGAGAACTGAAGCTTTCTTT. Translated, it gives CASSSGTGRTEAFF. Looking up the rest from reference TRBV5-1 and TRBJ1-1 gives the full variable domain: KAGVTQTPRYLIKTRGQQVTLSCSPISGHRSVSWYQQTPGQGLQFLFEYFSETQRNKGNFPGRFSGRQFSNSRSEMNVSTLELGDSALYLCASSSGTGRTEAFFGQGTRLTVV.

The J gene is TRBJ2-1, the V gene TRBV2; D is perhaps TRBD2 (5 bases). The CDR3 is 11 amino acids. Germline V lookup: CDR1 SNHLY, CDR2 FYNNEI. The ends were cut back, 6 bases at V and 15 bases at J, with 15 bases in the middle. CDR3 sequence reads: CASSPRLSRFF. DNA for the CDR3: TGTGCCAGCAGCCCTCGACTAAGTCGGTTCTTC.

V and J are TRBV29-1 and TRBJ2-1; D gene uncertain. V lost 4 bases and J 4 bases, leaving 11 bases between the germline ends. There are 13 residues in the CDR3. Germline V gene sequence: CDR1 SQVTM, CDR2 ANQGSEA. Here the CDR3 reads CSVVPTAYNEQFF. DNA for the CDR3: TGCAGCGTTGTCCCGACGGCGTACAATGAGCAGTTCTTC.

In its sample, this clone was seen a few times. The V and J genes are TRBV7-2 and TRBJ2-5; either TRBD1 or TRBD2 may supply D (6 bases each). This CDR3 region has 15 residues. Germline CDR1 is SGHTA and CDR2 is FQGNSA. V was cut by 5 bases and J by 5 bases, with 18 bases left in between. The CDR3 here is CASSATRDNLETQYF. CDR3 coding DNA: TGTGCCAGCAGCGCAACGCGGGACAACCTCGAGACCCAGTACTTC.

The chain recombines TRBV11-3 with TRBJ1-6, with 8 nucleotides matching TRBD1. J was trimmed by 13 bases and V by 5 bases; bases with no gene match: 13. The CDR3 length is 15 residues. Germline V gives CDR1 SGHNT, CDR2 YENEEA. CDR3 protein: CASSRGQGSRMPLHF. The CDR3 DNA sequence: TGTGCCAGCAGCCGTGGACAGGGATCCAGAATGCCCCTCCACTTT.

The gene calls are TRBV7-9 and TRBJ2-3; 7 positions match TRBD2. The CDR3 length is 14 residues. The V and J ends lost 8 bases and 3 bases, in that order; junction bases with no gene match: 8. Germline V gene lookup returns CDR1 SEHNR and CDR2 FQNEAQ (reference sequence). This CDR3 reads CASRRGSGTDTQYF. As DNA, the CDR3 is TGTGCCAGCCGGCGGGGGAGTGGGACAGATACGCAGTATTTT.

A note on this clone: The junction departs from the called germline gene at one end, perhaps through a read error. J is TRBJ1-1 and V is TRBV30; no reliable D call. The V gene's germline CDR1 is GTSNPN and CDR2 SVGIG (reference sequence). CDR3 length: 13 amino acids. The CDR3 nucleotides are TGTGCCTGGATGCCAAGACCGAACGCTGAAGCTTTCTTT. Translation gives CAWMPRPNAEAFF. Supplemented by reference TRBV30 and TRBJ1-1, the full variable domain reads SQTIHQWPATLVQPVGSPLSLECTVEGTSNPNLYWYRQAAGRGLQLLFYSVGIGQISSEVPQNLSASRPQDRQFILSSKKLLLSDSGFYLCAWMPRPNAEAFFGQGTRLTVV.

This clone was detected only a few times. The CDR3 region is CSVRGINTEAFF. The CDR3 bases are TGCAGCGTCAGGGGGATTAACACTGAAGCTTTCTTT. The J gene is TRBJ1-1, the V gene TRBV29-1; 7 nucleotides line up with TRBD1. J lost 2 bases, V lost 6 bases, and 3 bases had no gene match. Germline assignment: CDR1 SQVTM and CDR2 ANQGSEA. The CDR3 runs 12 residues.

V usage is TRBV4-1 and J usage is TRBJ2-2; weak D call: TRBD2 (6 bases). Germline lookup yields CDR1 MGHRA and CDR2 YSYEKL. V lost 4 bases and J 3 bases, leaving 12 bases between the germline ends. The CDR3 consists of 15 residues. The CDR3 DNA reads as TGCGCCAGCAGCCCACCGGGGAGGCACACCGGGGAGCTGTTTTTT. This encodes CASSPPGRHTGELFF.

The V and J genes are TRBV7-2 and TRBJ2-4; D remains ambiguous. V was clipped by 1 base and J by 12 bases, with 13 bases between them. Germline V CDR1 and CDR2: SGHTA, FQGNSA. There are 13 residues in the CDR3. The CDR3 region is CASSLERISRQYF. For the CDR3, the DNA is TGTGCCAGCAGCTTAGAACGAATTAGCCGTCAGTACTTC.

The chain combines TRBV20-1 with TRBJ1-4; no firm D call. There are 11 residues in the CDR3. The germline V gene has CDR1 DFQATT and CDR2 SNEGSKA (reference sequence). Trimming left V 3 bases short and J 7 bases short, with 6 bases between. CDR3 DNA: TGCAGTGCTAGCCCTCTTGAAAAACTGTTTTTT. Protein product: CSASPLEKLFF.

The rearrangement uses TRBV29-1 and TRBJ1-1; no reliable D call. Trimming removed 4 bases from V and 0 bases from J, with 12 bases in between. CDR1 and CDR2 (germline): SQVTM, ANQGSEA. There are 14 residues in the CDR3. In DNA form, the CDR3 reads TGCAGCGTTGTCTTGCGATCTTTGAACACTGAAGCTTTCTTT. It yields the protein CSVVLRSLNTEAFF.

This rearrangement joins TRBV7-6 to TRBJ2-3; TRBD2 matches at 8 bases. The V gene's germline CDR1 is SGHVS and CDR2 FNYEAQ. Trimming removed 2 bases from V and 0 bases from J; junction bases left unmatched: 4. The CDR3 loop spans 16 amino acids. The CDR3 spells CASSLRAGASTDTQYF. CDR3 in DNA: TGTGCCAGCAGCTTAAGAGCGGGGGCTAGCACAGATACGCAGTATTTT.

The chain couples TRBV5-1 to TRBJ2-5, with D perhaps matching TRBD2 (6 bases). CDR1 and CDR2 from the germline V gene are SGHRS and YFSETQ. V was shortened by 3 bases and J by 3 bases, with 9 bases between the two germline ends. The CDR3 is 13 amino acids. CDR3 nucleotides: TGCGCCAGCAGCTGGGGCGGGGAAGAGACCCAGTACTTC. Translating gives CASSWGGEETQYF.

The chain joins TRBV29-1 to TRBJ1-2; tentative D call: TRBD1 (6 bases). The CDR3 extends over 12 amino acids. In germline, CDR1 is SQVTM, CDR2 ANQGSEA. The V end lost 8 bases, the J end lost 4 bases, and 14 bases lay between the germline ends. Written as DNA, the CDR3 is TGCAGCTCCCGGGACACATCCTATGGCTACACCTTC. Its protein is CSSRDTSYGYTF. The whole variable domain, filled in from reference TRBV29-1 and TRBJ1-2, reads SAVISQKPSRDICQRGTSLTIQCQVDSQVTMMFWYRQQPGQSLTLIATANQGSEATYESGFVIDKFPISRPNLTFSTLTVSNMSPEDSSIYLCSSRDTSYGYTFGSGTRLTVV.

This clone was detected a few times. The gene calls are TRBV5-1 and TRBJ1-1; a weak D match, TRBD1 (6 bases). CDR1 is SGHRS, CDR2 YFSETQ, per germline. Trimming left V 2 bases short and J 6 bases short, with 17 bases between. There are 15 residues in the CDR3. The CDR3 DNA reads as TGCGCCAGCAGCTTATACCCGGGGGCGGACGCTGAAGCTTTCTTT. This encodes CASSLYPGADAEAFF.